The 21 T cell receptor beta chains below come from one sample, sequenced in a study of T cell repertoires in cytomegalovirus infection. TCRdb reprocessed the reads with MiXCR, giving one entry per CDR3 protein. Altogether under 250,000 distinct CDR3 sequences are present, around 6.4% being singletons, with the ten largest covering roughly 6.5%. The sequencing input was PBMCs. The receptors were gathered from a human donor in good health (CMV status not recorded). Some clones in this sample may be carry-over from other donors' samples.

With respect to this clonotype: This sequence may be a read error, since a much larger clone differs from it by one base. The chain links TRBV2 to TRBJ1-1, with 9 bases fitting TRBD1. Germline values: CDR1 SNHLY, CDR2 FYNNEI. The junction had 7 bases not matched to a gene; V was cut back by 8 bases and J by 0 bases. The CDR3 runs 15 residues. The CDR3 loop reads CASATGGAMNTEAFF. The CDR3, as DNA: TGTGCCAGCGCGACAGGGGGGGCGATGAACACTGAAGCTTTCTTT.

This clonotype showed up many times. CDR3 DNA sequence: TGTGCCAGCAGCGACGGACAGGGGTTGGTTGGCTACACCTTC. Residues: CASSDGQGLVGYTF. The gene calls are TRBV7-2 and TRBJ1-2; TRBD1 matches at 9 bases. Germline CDR1 and CDR2: SGHTA and FQGNSA. The CDR3 consists of 14 residues. V gave up 5 bases and J gave up 7 bases; unmatched junction bases: 8.

Notes on this clonotype: A much bigger clone sits one base away, suggesting this may be a read error. As the CDR3 is not closed by the conserved phenylalanine or tryptophan, this likely results from a read error. The rearrangement joins TRBV29-1 to TRBJ2-5, with D possibly matching TRBD2 (6 bases). V was shortened by 4 bases and J by 5 bases, with 14 bases between the two germline ends. Germline V lookup: CDR1 SQVTM, CDR2 ANQGSEA. The CDR3 covers 13 residues. CDR3 coding DNA: TGCAGCGTTGTCGGGGGAACTGGGGAGACCCAGTACTTA. It translates to CSVVGGTGETQYL.

This clonotype appeared many times. The V and J genes are TRBV20-1 and TRBJ1-3; perhaps TRBD1 as D (5 bases). The length of the CDR3 is 15 residues. V lost 0 bases, J lost 8 bases, and 17 bases lay in between. Germline CDR1 DFQATT, CDR2 SNEGSKA (reference sequence). CDR3 nucleotide sequence: TGCAGTGCTAGAGACCCGGGGCCGCTTTTGGACACCATATATTTT. It yields the protein CSARDPGPLLDTIYF.

This clonotype was counted many times. J is TRBJ2-5 and V is TRBV7-2, with D hard to call. Germline CDR1 SGHTA, CDR2 FQGNSA. The CDR3 contains 14 residues. V was clipped by 4 bases and J by 2 bases, with 11 bases between them. CDR3 loop: CASSYGRQQETQYF. The CDR3 DNA follows: TGTGCCAGCAGCTACGGCAGGCAGCAAGAGACCCAGTACTTC.

This clonotype was recorded many times. The V call is TRBV7-2, the J call TRBJ1-1; 7 positions agree with TRBD1. Germline lookup yields CDR1 SGHTA and CDR2 FQGNSA. V shed 5 bases and J 7 bases; nucleotides not matched to a gene: 4. This CDR3 is built from 12 residues. CDR3 protein: CASSPDRVEAFF. The CDR3 coding sequence is TGTGCCAGCAGCCCCGACAGGGTTGAAGCTTTCTTT.

This clonotype appeared many times. The genes are TRBV7-2 and TRBJ1-3; D unclear. The CDR3 runs to 16 residues. CDR1 and CDR2 (germline): SGHTA, FQGNSA. Trimming removed 1 base from V and 0 bases from J, with 10 bases in between. CDR3 nucleotide sequence: TGTGCCAGCAGCTTAGAGGTTGCACTCTCTGGAAACACCATATATTTT. Protein sequence: CASSLEVALSGNTIYF. The full variable domain, rest sourced from reference TRBV7-2 and TRBJ1-3, is GAGVSQSPSNKVTEKGKDVELRCDPISGHTALYWYRQSLGQGLEFLIYFQGNSAPDKSGLPSDRFSAERTGGSVSTLTIQRTQQEDSAVYLCASSLEVALSGNTIYFGEGSWLTVV.

This clonotype has a count of ten or more. V usage is TRBV7-2 and J usage is TRBJ1-1; tentatively, D is TRBD1 (6 bases). Trimming stripped 4 bases from V and 3 bases from J, with 12 bases between. This CDR3 is built from 14 residues. In germline, CDR1 is SGHTA, CDR2 FQGNSA. In nucleotides, the CDR3 is TGTGCCAGCAGCTCTGACAGGTGGGACACTGAAGCTTTCTTT. Its translation: CASSSDRWDTEAFF.

There are many counts of this clonotype. The chain combines TRBV3-1 with TRBJ2-5, with D hard to call. Germline CDR1 and CDR2: LGHDT and YNNKEL (reference sequence). The V and J ends lost 0 bases and 5 bases respectively, with 19 bases between them. This CDR3 is built from 17 residues. DNA of the CDR3: TGTGCCAGCAGCCAAGACCTCGAGGTTCTAGAATCCGAGACCCAGTACTTC. Protein: CASSQDLEVLESETQYF.

This clonotype was seen repeatedly, ten times or more. The J gene is TRBJ1-1, the V gene TRBV29-1; D possibly corresponds to TRBD1 (6 bases). The V end lost 4 bases, the J end lost 0 bases, and 15 bases lay between the germline ends. CDR1 is SQVTM and CDR2 is ANQGSEA in the germline V gene. The CDR3 has 15 residues. CDR3 sequence reads: CSVAGSRQVNTEAFF. CDR3 nucleotides: TGCAGCGTTGCGGGGTCCCGACAGGTGAACACTGAAGCTTTCTTT.

This clonotype was seen a handful of times. This sequence joins TRBV20-1 and TRBJ1-1, with D unresolved. Germline V gene lookup returns CDR1 DFQATT and CDR2 SNEGSKA (reference sequence). CDR3 length: 12 amino acids. V was pared by 5 bases and J by 1 base, with 8 bases between. The CDR3 nucleotides are TGCAGTGCTGTCGGACGGAACACTGAAGCTTTCTTT. This encodes CSAVGRNTEAFF.

This clonotype was observed many times. The chain couples TRBV7-2 to TRBJ2-7; D possibly corresponds to TRBD1 (5 bases). CDR1 and CDR2 (germline): SGHTA, FQGNSA. Trimming took 4 bases from V and 1 from J, leaving 8 bases between them. CDR3 length equals 13 residues. This CDR3 reads CASSSRASYEQYF. DNA for the CDR3: TGTGCCAGCAGCTCCAGGGCGTCCTACGAGCAGTACTTC.

This clonotype was recorded at least ten times. The chain has TRBV7-9 and TRBJ1-1; no clear D. Trimming pared 1 base from V and 2 bases from J, leaving 5 bases between. Germline CDR1 reads SEHNR; CDR2 reads FQNEAQ (reference sequence). There are 13 residues in the CDR3. The CDR3 sequence is CASSLGFNTEAFF. The DNA for the CDR3 is TGTGCCAGCAGCTTAGGGTTCAACACTGAAGCTTTCTTT.

In this sample, this clonotype turned up many times. The chain combines TRBV7-2 with TRBJ2-7; D is possibly TRBD2 (5 bases). Between the trimmed V and J ends, which lost 0 bases and 12 bases, there was a span of 24 bases. This CDR3 is 16 amino acids long. CDR1 SGHTA and CDR2 FQGNSA come from the germline V gene. The DNA of the CDR3 is TGTGCCAGCAGCTTAGCACTAGGGCCCGTGAGCCGTTTGGGGTACTTC. Its translation: CASSLALGPVSRLGYF.

In its sample, this clonotype was seen many times. V is TRBV27 and J is TRBJ2-7; the match to TRBD2 covers 9 bases. With 4 bases clipped from V and 1 base from J, the junction kept 2 bases outside the gene matches. CDR1 is MNHEY, CDR2 SMNVEV, per germline (reference sequence). The CDR3 consists of 14 residues. The CDR3 DNA follows: TGTGCCAGCAGTTCGCGGGGGGGATCCTACGAGCAGTACTTC. Translated, it gives CASSSRGGSYEQYF.

This clonotype came up many times. The CDR3 protein is CASSVVGSYNEQFF. In DNA, the CDR3 is TGTGCCAGCAGCGTAGTGGGCTCCTACAATGAGCAGTTCTTC. The chain joins TRBV9 to TRBJ2-1; D uncertain. Germline assignment: CDR1 SGDLS and CDR2 YYNGEE. Trimming cost V 0 bases and J 0 bases, with 4 bases left between them. The CDR3 extends over 14 amino acids.

This clonotype has a count of ten or more. The chain is built from TRBV7-2 and TRBJ1-5; D perhaps matches TRBD1 (6 bases). The V and J ends lost 5 bases and 7 bases respectively, with 15 bases between them. Germline CDR1 and CDR2: SGHTA and FQGNSA. This CDR3 has 14 amino acids. The CDR3 here is CASSLTGFDQPQHF. CDR3 nucleotides: TGTGCCAGCAGCCTCACAGGGTTCGACCAGCCCCAGCATTTT.

The table lists this clonotype with many counts. CDR3 sequence (DNA): TGTGCCAGCAGCTTAGGTGCGGGCCAAAGGAGAGATACGCAGTATTTT. Encoded protein: CASSLGAGQRRDTQYF. The J gene is TRBJ2-3, the V gene TRBV7-2, with a tentative D call TRBD2 (5 bases). The CDR3 consists of 16 residues. Trimming pared 1 base from V and 5 bases from J, leaving 16 bases between. The germline V gene encodes CDR1 SGHTA and CDR2 FQGNSA.

Concerning this clonotype itself: This could be a read error, since a much larger clone is one nucleotide away. V and J are TRBV20-1 and TRBJ2-1, with a weak D call TRBD1 (5 bases). The V gene lost 2 bases and the J gene lost 6 bases, with 11 bases spanning the gap. There are 13 residues in the CDR3. Germline lookup yields CDR1 DFQATT and CDR2 SNEGSKA (reference sequence). The chain's CDR3 is CSARQGWCNEQFF. DNA for the CDR3: TGCAGTGCTAGACAGGGCTGGTGCAATGAGCAGTTCTTC.

This clonotype came up many times. The rearrangement links TRBV2 to TRBJ2-4; 8 positions match TRBD1. Germline V CDR1 and CDR2: SNHLY, FYNNEI. This CDR3 is 13 amino acids long. V lost 6 bases, J lost 6 bases, and 4 bases stayed unmatched. For the CDR3, the DNA is TGTGCCAGCAGCGACAGGGGTGGAAACATTCAGTACTTC. Translated, it gives CASSDRGGNIQYF.

This clonotype was recorded at least ten times. The chain recombines TRBV7-2 with TRBJ2-1; the D is unclear. This CDR3 has 14 residues. V was pared by 1 base and J by 2 bases, with 6 bases between. Germline V gene sequence: CDR1 SGHTA, CDR2 FQGNSA. The chain's CDR3 is CASSLEGAYNEQFF. For the CDR3, the DNA is TGTGCCAGCAGCTTAGAGGGTGCCTACAATGAGCAGTTCTTC.